The clone carrying this T cell receptor (beta chain) was picked up one time. TCRdb reprocessed the PCR reads via MiXCR and lists one record per CDR3 protein. The sample lists fewer than 20,000 distinct CDR3 sequences, around 56% occurring once. CDR3 size: 17 residues. The V gene's germline CDR1 is MNHNS and CDR2 SASEGT. These data originate in a study of CD4 and CD8 cells across lung adenocarcinoma regions. Source material: CD8+ T cells from the center of a lung tumor. This clonotype was sampled from a female donor with lung adenocarcinoma. The CD4 and CD8 labels of this study may be unreliable. The chain carries TRBV6-1 and TRBJ2-5, with 8 nucleotides matching TRBD2. The DNA end is a closer match to TRBJ2-1, so the J assignment may be wrong. CDR3 DNA: TGTGCCAGCAGTAGACGGGGGGGGGGGGGGGGGCCCGATGAGCAGTTCTTC. Amino acids: CASSRRGGGGGPDEQFF.